A single sample is the source of the 26 T cell receptor beta chains below, sequenced in a study of blood T cell repertoires in COVID-19. The repertoire was sequenced with immunoSEQ multiplex PCR; TCRdb's copy has only in-frame clones and lacks some. In the table there are about 240,000 clones, around 83% of which are singletons. The sequencing sample was made of peripheral blood. The receptor set was obtained from a woman of 80 years or more with acute or convalescent COVID-19.

This clone has just a few counts. The V call is TRBV24-1, the J call TRBJ2-3, with unresolved D. The CDR3 sequence is 16 residues long. The V end lost 3 bases, the J end lost 2 bases, and 14 bases lay between the germline ends. Germline V gene lookup returns CDR1 KGHDR and CDR2 SFDVKD. The CDR3 DNA reads TGTGCCACCAGTGATGAGATCAGTGGGCACACAGATACGCAGTATTTT. This codes for CATSDEISGHTDTQYF.

The J gene is TRBJ2-5, the V gene TRBV5-6; TRBD1 aligns across 9 bases. V trimming: 0 bases; J trimming: 4 bases; junction bases outside the gene matches: 10. CDR1 is SGHDT and CDR2 is YYEEEE in the germline V gene. This CDR3 spans 17 amino acids. Here the CDR3 reads CASSLGGTGFFRETQYF. For the CDR3, the DNA is TGTGCCAGCAGCTTGGGGGGGACAGGGTTTTTTCGAGAGACCCAGTACTTC.

V is TRBV19 and J is TRBJ1-2; perhaps TRBD1 as D (6 bases). CDR3 size: 16 residues. Trimming left V 4 bases short and J 3 bases short, with 18 bases between. Germline V gene data show CDR1 as LNHDA and CDR2 as SQIVND (reference sequence). Written as DNA, the CDR3 is TGTGCCAGTAGTACCCCCCGAGGGGGGGTGGACTATGGCTACACCTTC. It is translated as CASSTPRGGVDYGYTF.

On this clone itself: Other nucleotide sequences from this sample produce the same CDR3. The chain has TRBV28 and TRBJ1-5, with a possible D match to TRBD1 (5 bases). In germline, CDR1 is MDHEN, CDR2 SYDVKM. Trimming pared 1 base from V and 4 bases from J, leaving 11 bases between. This CDR3 spans 15 amino acids. This CDR3 reads CASSLSGLGNQPQHF. The CDR3 region has the DNA TGTGCCAGCAGTTTATCAGGGTTGGGTAATCAGCCCCAGCATTTT.

The gene calls are TRBV6-1 and TRBJ2-7, with 9 positions matching TRBD1. The V and J ends lost 4 bases and 7 bases, in that order; junction bases with no gene match: 2. The CDR3 has 12 amino acids. The V gene's germline CDR1 is MNHNS and CDR2 SASEGT. CDR3 residues: CASSADRGEQYF. The CDR3 bases are TGTGCCAGCAGTGCCGACAGGGGGGAGCAGTACTTC.

V is TRBV10-1 and J is TRBJ2-2, with D perhaps matching TRBD1 (5 bases). The CDR3 is made up of 16 amino acids. Germline lookup yields CDR1 WNHNN and CDR2 SYGVQD (reference sequence). V lost 2 bases and J 0 bases, leaving 10 bases between the germline ends. The CDR3 nucleotides are TGCGCCAGCAGTGAGAAGTGGGGCCCGAACACCGGGGAGCTGTTTTTT. Translated, it gives CASSEKWGPNTGELFF.

V usage is TRBV18 and J usage is TRBJ1-6; D ambiguous. Trimming shortened V by 2 bases and J by 0 bases, and 8 bases separated the two germline ends. Germline-derived CDR1 and CDR2 are KGHSH and LQKENI. CDR3 length: 16 residues. CDR3 in amino acids: CASSPAASSYNSPLHF. The CDR3 nucleotides read TGTGCCAGCTCACCAGCGGCCAGCTCCTATAATTCACCCCTCCACTTT.

This clone was counted a few times. This sequence joins TRBV5-8 and TRBJ2-2; 7 bases align to TRBD1. CDR3 length equals 17 residues. Looked up from germline, CDR1 is SGHTS and CDR2 is YDEGEE. V was pared by 4 bases and J by 4 bases, with 13 bases of the junction left unmatched. CDR3 loop: CASSLLRTGVATGELFF. CDR3 coding DNA: TGTGCCAGCAGCCTCCTCCGAACAGGGGTCGCCACCGGGGAGCTGTTTTTT.

The chain has TRBV19 and TRBJ1-3, with D unclear. Trimming pared 5 bases from V and 4 bases from J, leaving 18 bases between. CDR1 is LNHDA and CDR2 is SQIVND in the germline V gene (reference sequence). The CDR3 is made up of 16 amino acids. The CDR3 bases are TGTGCCAGTAGTTCCCTCAGAGGGAAGGAGGGAAACACCATATATTTT. The encoded protein is CASSSLRGKEGNTIYF.

This chain links TRBV27 with TRBJ1-6; 7 bases align to TRBD1. The germline gives CDR1 MNHEY, CDR2 SMNVEV (reference sequence). The CDR3 length is 13 residues. The J segment lost 9 bases and the V segment lost 6 bases, leaving 5 bases of the junction unmatched. CDR3: CASRDRLGSPLHF. The DNA of the CDR3 is TGTGCCAGCAGGGACAGGCTCGGTTCACCCCTCCACTTT.

This chain uses TRBV6-2 or TRBV6-3 with TRBJ2-7; TRBD2 is a possible D gene (5 bases). This CDR3 spans 12 amino acids. V was pared by 6 bases and J by 3 bases, with 9 bases between. Germline V gives CDR1 MNHEY, CDR2 SVGEGT. Written as DNA, the CDR3 is TGTGCCAGCAGCTCGGGGTACTACGAGCAGTACTTC. This gives the protein CASSSGYYEQYF.

The rearrangement joins TRBV4-1 to TRBJ2-5; 10 bases match TRBD1. Germline V CDR1 and CDR2: MGHRA, YSYEKL. V lost 4 bases, J lost 4 bases, and 6 bases stayed unmatched. There are 15 residues in the CDR3. The CDR3 spells CASSPTGGEGETQYF. The CDR3 DNA reads TGCGCCAGCAGCCCGACAGGGGGCGAGGGAGAGACCCAGTACTTC.

The table lists this clone with a count of one. This sequence joins TRBV7-2 and TRBJ1-5; D gene unclear. This CDR3 contains 13 residues. In germline, CDR1 is SGHTA, CDR2 FQGNSA. V lost 3 bases and J 3 bases, leaving 6 bases between the germline ends. The CDR3 region is CASSFKHNQPQHF. Written as DNA, the CDR3 is TGTGCCAGCAGCTTTAAACACAATCAGCCCCAGCATTTT.

J is TRBJ2-1 and V is TRBV27; 8 nucleotides agree with TRBD1. CDR1 and CDR2 (germline): MNHEY, SMNVEV (reference sequence). The CDR3 loop spans 16 amino acids. The junction had 3 bases not matched to a gene; V was cut back by 2 bases and J by 0 bases. In DNA, the CDR3 is TGTGCCAGCAGTTTAACGGGGACAGGCTCCTACAATGAGCAGTTCTTC. Translating gives CASSLTGTGSYNEQFF.

Here the CDR3 reads CASSRGQVEKLFF. The CDR3 nucleotides are TGTGCCAGCAGTCGAGGACAGGTTGAAAAACTGTTTTTT. This rearrangement joins TRBV6-5 to TRBJ1-4; 7 nucleotides line up with TRBD1. Germline-derived CDR1 and CDR2 are MNHEY and SVGAGI. The CDR3 is 13 amino acids. V was clipped by 5 bases and J by 7 bases; unmatched bases: 4.

The V call is TRBV7-6, the J call TRBJ2-2; D is undetermined. V lost 4 bases and J 1 base, leaving 7 bases between the germline ends. The CDR3 is 14 amino acids. The V gene's germline CDR1 is SGHVS and CDR2 FNYEAQ. This CDR3 reads CASSWAGNTGELFF. In nucleotides, the CDR3 is TGTGCCAGCAGCTGGGCAGGGAACACCGGGGAGCTGTTTTTT.

This rearrangement joins TRBV2 to TRBJ2-2, with a tentative D call TRBD1 (5 bases). CDR1 and CDR2 (germline): SNHLY, FYNNEI. The CDR3 has 13 residues. The V gene lost 6 bases and the J gene lost 1 base, with 6 bases spanning the gap. The CDR3 DNA follows: TGTGCCAGCAGCGGACAGAACACCGGGGAGCTGTTTTTT. It is translated as CASSGQNTGELFF.

The V and J genes are TRBV6-5 and TRBJ2-7, with 7 nucleotides matching TRBD1. J was trimmed by 4 bases and V by 5 bases; bases with no gene match: 11. Germline CDR1 is MNHEY and CDR2 is SVGAGI. CDR3 length equals 15 residues. CDR3 residues: CASSREGQSLYEQYF. Here the CDR3 DNA reads TGTGCCAGCAGTAGAGAGGGACAGTCCCTGTACGAGCAGTACTTC.

This chain joins TRBV5-4 and TRBJ1-4; no clear D gene. The CDR3 consists of 13 residues. Deletions cut 0 bases from V and 7 bases from J, with 7 bases between. Germline V gives CDR1 SGHNT, CDR2 YYREEE (reference sequence). CDR3 sequence: CASSLAFSEKLFF. The DNA for the CDR3 is TGTGCCAGCAGCTTGGCCTTTAGTGAAAAACTGTTTTTT.

This chain joins TRBV5-1 and TRBJ2-7, with 8 bases lining up with TRBD2. The CDR3 totals 13 residues. V trimming: 5 bases; J trimming: 6 bases; junction bases outside the gene matches: 7. Germline CDR1 is SGHRS and CDR2 is YFSETQ. CDR3 residues: CASSREGAGEQYF. CDR3 sequence (DNA): TGCGCCAGCAGTCGGGAGGGTGCGGGCGAGCAGTACTTC.

The chain links TRBV7-9 to TRBJ2-1, with a possible D match to TRBD2 (5 bases). The CDR3 is 15 residues long. V was cut by 2 bases and J by 4 bases, with 12 bases left in between. CDR1 SEHNR and CDR2 FQNEAQ come from the germline V gene (reference sequence). For the CDR3, the DNA is TGTGCCAGCAGCTTACTTTTAACGGGGTACAATGAGCAGTTCTTC. Translated, it gives CASSLLLTGYNEQFF.

The chain links TRBV5-1 to TRBJ1-6; no firm D call. CDR3 length: 15 amino acids. V lost 1 base to trimming and J lost 7 bases, with 12 bases between them. Per the germline V gene, CDR1 is SGHRS and CDR2 is YFSETQ. Here the CDR3 DNA reads TGCGCCAGCAGCTTGAGGACTGCCGTGAATTCACCCCTCCACTTT. This encodes CASSLRTAVNSPLHF.

This clone occurred once. The chain employs TRBV7-3 and TRBJ2-5, with TRBD2 as a possible D gene (6 bases). The V end was cut by 1 base, the J end by 7 bases, with 10 bases between. CDR3 size: 13 residues. Looked up from germline, CDR1 is SGHTA and CDR2 is FQGTGA. For the CDR3, the DNA is TGTGCCAGCAGCTTAAGACTAGAAGGGACCCAGTACTTC. Translation: CASSLRLEGTQYF.

This clone has a single count. The chain employs TRBV11-2 and TRBJ1-1; D is undetermined. CDR3 size: 15 residues. Deletions cut 5 bases from V and 1 base from J, with 14 bases between. Germline CDR1 is SGHAT and CDR2 is FQNNGV. CDR3: CASSPDGGWNTEAFF. As DNA, the CDR3 is TGTGCCAGCAGCCCAGACGGAGGTTGGAACACTGAAGCTTTCTTT. The full variable domain, with the rest looked up from reference TRBV11-2 and TRBJ1-1, is EAGVAQSPRYKIIEKRQSVAFWCNPISGHATLYWYQQILGQGPKLLIQFQNNGVVDDSQLPKDRFSAERLKGVDSTLKIQPAKLEDSAVYLCASSPDGGWNTEAFFGQGTRLTVV.

On this clone: A junction boundary mismatches the germline segment, possibly from a read error. The CDR3, as DNA: TGTGCCAGCAGTGACTCTTATAGCAATCAGCCCCAGCATTTT. Protein: CASSDSYSNQPQHF. J is TRBJ1-5 and V is TRBV6-5; D gene unclear. This CDR3 contains 14 residues. From germline, CDR1 is MNHEY and CDR2 SVGAGI.

The gene calls are TRBV5-1 and TRBJ1-2, with 9 bases matching TRBD1. This CDR3 contains 14 residues. Losses at the gene ends were 3 bases for V and 5 bases for J; bases not matched to a gene: 5. The V gene's germline CDR1 is SGHRS and CDR2 YFSETQ. The CDR3 DNA reads as TGCGCCAGCAGCTCAGACGGGACAGGGTATGGCTACACCTTC. Its translation: CASSSDGTGYGYTF.